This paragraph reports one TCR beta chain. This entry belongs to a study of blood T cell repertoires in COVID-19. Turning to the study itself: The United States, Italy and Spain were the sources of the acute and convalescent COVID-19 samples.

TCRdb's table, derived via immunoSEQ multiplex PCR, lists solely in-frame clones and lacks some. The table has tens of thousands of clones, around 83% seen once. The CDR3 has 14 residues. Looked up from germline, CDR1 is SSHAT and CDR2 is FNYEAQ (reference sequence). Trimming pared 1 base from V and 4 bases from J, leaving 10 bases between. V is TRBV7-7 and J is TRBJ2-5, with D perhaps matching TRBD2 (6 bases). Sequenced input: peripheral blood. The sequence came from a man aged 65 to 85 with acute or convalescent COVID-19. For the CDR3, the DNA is TGTGCCAGCAGCTTAGGGCGGGACGGAGAGACCCAGTACTTC. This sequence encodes CASSLGRDGETQYF.